Shown below are 26 T cell receptor beta chains from a single sample sequenced in a study of radiotherapy plus CTLA-4 blockade in lung cancer. Repertoires were generated with immunoSEQ multiplex PCR, while TCRdb's copy carries only in-frame clones and drops some. In the table there are tens of thousands of clones, more than 85% of which are singletons. The material was peripheral blood, obtained from a patient treated with radiotherapy plus ipilimumab. The receptors were sampled from a human donor with non-small cell lung cancer who had stable disease on radiotherapy plus ipilimumab.

The chain carries TRBV5-4 and TRBJ2-6; D possibly corresponds to TRBD1 (5 bases). Germline V lookup: CDR1 SGHNT, CDR2 YYREEE (reference sequence). The CDR3 runs to 14 residues. V shed 5 bases and J shed 4 bases, with 10 bases lying between them. The CDR3: CASRGLSGANVLTF. CDR3 bases: TGTGCCAGCAGGGGGCTGAGCGGGGCCAACGTCCTGACTTTC.

Only one count was recorded for this clone. The rearrangement uses TRBV5-1 and TRBJ2-1; D is perhaps TRBD2 (5 bases). The CDR3 is 16 amino acids. V lost 1 base and J 0 bases, leaving 11 bases between the germline ends. In germline, CDR1 is SGHRS, CDR2 YFSETQ. CDR3 bases: TGCGCCAGCAGCTTGATCTCGGGGATCTCCTACAATGAGCAGTTCTTC. Its translation is CASSLISGISYNEQFF.

The chain carries TRBV27 and TRBJ2-3, with D uncertain. Germline V gene data show CDR1 as MNHEY and CDR2 as SMNVEV (reference sequence). This CDR3 is built from 14 residues. Trimming cost V 7 bases and J 0 bases, with 11 bases left between them. CDR3 coding DNA: TGTGCCAGCACCTCGTACCTTAGCACAGATACGCAGTATTTT. As protein: CASTSYLSTDTQYF.

The chain employs TRBV30 and TRBJ2-3, with a weak D call TRBD2 (5 bases). Between the trimmed V and J ends, which lost 4 bases and 1 base, there was a span of 12 bases. Germline loops: CDR1 GTSNPN, CDR2 SVGIG (reference sequence). CDR3 length: 14 residues. The CDR3 DNA follows: TGTGCCTGGATCTCGGGGTACGGCACAGATACGCAGTATTTT. It yields the protein CAWISGYGTDTQYF.

The chain is built from TRBV11-2 and TRBJ2-3; the match to TRBD2 covers 10 bases. V lost 3 bases to trimming and J lost 6 bases; unmatched junction nucleotides: 6. This CDR3 is built from 15 residues. The germline CDR1 and CDR2 sequences are SGHAT and FQNNGV. Written as DNA, the CDR3 is TGTGCCAGCAGCTTGAGCGGGGGGGCTTCCGATACGCAGTATTTT. As protein: CASSLSGGASDTQYF.

CDR3 sequence (DNA): TGTGCCAGCCGGCTAGGGGGAGAGAACACTGAAGCTTTCTTT. The encoded protein is CASRLGGENTEAFF. The chain couples TRBV6-5 to TRBJ1-1; D is perhaps TRBD1 (6 bases). The CDR3 totals 14 residues. V shed 8 bases and J shed 1 base, with 14 bases lying between them. From germline, CDR1 is MNHEY and CDR2 SVGAGI.

This chain uses TRBV6-6 with TRBJ1-2; D is possibly TRBD1 (5 bases). The V end lost 7 bases, the J end lost 4 bases, and 19 bases lay between the germline ends. The CDR3 has 15 amino acids. CDR1 and CDR2 (germline): MNHNY, SVGAGI (reference sequence). The CDR3 sequence: CASTQGTFGGYGYTF. CDR3 coding DNA: TGTGCCAGCACCCAAGGGACCTTTGGGGGCTATGGCTACACCTTC.

This clone was counted a few times. The V call is TRBV5-4, the J call TRBJ1-2; possibly TRBD1 for D (6 bases). The CDR3 extends over 13 amino acids. V lost 5 bases and J 12 bases, leaving 20 bases between the germline ends. Looked up from germline, CDR1 is SGHNT and CDR2 is YYREEE (reference sequence). The CDR3 nucleotides read TGTGCCAGCAGGTCCGCTGGAATTGGGGGCCACACCTTC. This encodes CASRSAGIGGHTF.

This chain uses TRBV5-1 with TRBJ2-2; 12 bases align to TRBD2. The length of the CDR3 is 16 residues. V shed 2 bases and J 4 bases; nucleotides not matched to a gene: 3. CDR1 and CDR2 (germline): SGHRS, YFSETQ. CDR3 sequence: CASSFTSGRSTGELFF. In DNA form, the CDR3 reads TGCGCCAGCAGCTTTACTAGCGGGAGGTCCACCGGGGAGCTGTTTTTT.

The chain recombines TRBV7-2 with TRBJ1-2; D is uncertain. This CDR3 is 15 amino acids long. The V gene's germline CDR1 is SGHTA and CDR2 FQGNSA. V lost 4 bases and J 2 bases, leaving 14 bases between the germline ends. In DNA, the CDR3 is TGTGCCAGCAGCTCCCCTGGCAGGCCGAACTATGGCTACACCTTC. This encodes CASSSPGRPNYGYTF. Drawing the rest from reference TRBV7-2 and TRBJ1-2, the complete variable domain is GAGVSQSPSNKVTEKGKDVELRCDPISGHTALYWYRQSLGQGLEFLIYFQGNSAPDKSGLPSDRFSAERTGGSVSTLTIQRTQQEDSAVYLCASSSPGRPNYGYTFGSGTRLTVV.

The chain uses TRBV5-1 and TRBJ2-1; 9 nucleotides agree with TRBD1. CDR1 is SGHRS and CDR2 is YFSETQ in the germline V gene. This CDR3 spans 15 amino acids. The V segment lost 0 bases and the J segment 3 bases; nucleotides outside the gene matches: 1. The CDR3 DNA follows: TGCGCCAGCAGCTTGGGGGACAGGGACTACAATGAGCAGTTCTTC. Translating gives CASSLGDRDYNEQFF.

V is TRBV27 and J is TRBJ1-5; tentatively, D is TRBD1 (5 bases). Germline assignment: CDR1 MNHEY and CDR2 SMNVEV (reference sequence). Trimming shortened V by 6 bases and J by 4 bases, and 13 bases separated the two germline ends. The CDR3 length is 14 residues. The DNA for the CDR3 is TGTGCCAGCAGGGAGATGGGGGGGAATCAGCCCCAGCATTTT. The encoded protein is CASREMGGNQPQHF.

This chain connects TRBV6-4 to TRBJ2-1; the D gene could be TRBD1 or TRBD2 (5 bases each). The CDR3 sequence is 15 residues long. From germline, CDR1 is MRHNA and CDR2 SNTAGT. Trimming shortened V by 2 bases and J by 9 bases, and 17 bases separated the two germline ends. CDR3 DNA: TGTGCCAGCAGTGACCCCGGGGCTAGTAAGCGTGAGCAGTTCTTC. This codes for CASSDPGASKREQFF.

The V and J genes are TRBV27 and TRBJ1-2; tentatively, D is TRBD1 (5 bases). With 6 bases removed from V and 1 base from J, the gap between germline ends came to 6 bases. Germline V gives CDR1 MNHEY, CDR2 SMNVEV (reference sequence). CDR3 length: 12 residues. The CDR3 DNA sequence: TGTGCCAGCAGGAGGGGTAACTATGGCTACACCTTC. It is translated as CASRRGNYGYTF.

This clone was seen a handful of times. This chain connects TRBV18 to TRBJ2-7, with D possibly being TRBD1 (5 bases). Trimming took off 3 bases at V and 5 bases at J, with 8 bases between the two ends. This CDR3 spans 12 amino acids. Germline assignment: CDR1 KGHSH and CDR2 LQKENI. Here the CDR3 reads CASSPQGHEQYF. The DNA of the CDR3 is TGTGCCAGCTCACCCCAGGGCCACGAGCAGTACTTC. The full variable domain, with the rest looked up from reference TRBV18 and TRBJ2-7, is NAGVMQNPRHLVRRRGQEARLRCSPMKGHSHVYWYRQLPEEGLKFMVYLQKENIIDESGMPKERFSAEFPKEGPSILRIQQVVRGDSAAYFCASSPQGHEQYFGPGTRLTVT.

The chain couples TRBV6-1 to TRBJ1-5, with 7 bases fitting TRBD1. The CDR3 loop spans 16 amino acids. Trimming removed 1 base from V and 4 bases from J; junction bases left unmatched: 7. CDR1 is MNHNS and CDR2 is SASEGT in the germline V gene. The chain's CDR3 is CASSEGARDRNQPQHF. CDR3 bases: TGTGCCAGCAGTGAAGGGGCCCGGGACAGAAATCAGCCCCAGCATTTT.

V gene TRBV2 combines with J gene TRBJ1-5; the match to TRBD1 covers 9 bases. The germline V gene encodes CDR1 SNHLY and CDR2 FYNNEI. The CDR3 extends over 13 amino acids. The V gene end was trimmed by 6 bases and the J gene end by 6 bases; junction bases not matched to a gene: 3. The CDR3 bases are TGTGCCAGCAGCGAGACAGGGGGTCAGCCCCAGCATTTT. Translation: CASSETGGQPQHF.

V is TRBV6-4 and J is TRBJ2-3; unclear D gene. With 2 bases removed from V and 6 bases from J, the gap between germline ends came to 9 bases. Germline CDR1 is MRHNA and CDR2 is SNTAGT. The CDR3 spans 13 residues. The CDR3 DNA reads as TGTGCCAGCAGTGACCAAAGGGCCGATACGCAGTATTTT. This translates into CASSDQRADTQYF.

CDR3 bases: TGTGCCAGCAGTCCTCGGACAGACCGAAACACCATATATTTT. As protein: CASSPRTDRNTIYF. This chain uses TRBV6-5 with TRBJ1-3; D perhaps matches TRBD1 (6 bases). V gave up 5 bases and J gave up 5 bases, with 13 bases separating them. The germline V gene has CDR1 MNHEY and CDR2 SVGAGI. There are 14 residues in the CDR3.

This clone was counted between two and nine times. V is TRBV7-9 and J is TRBJ2-5; D not certain. V lost 3 bases to trimming and J lost 2 bases, with 4 bases between them. The CDR3 has 12 amino acids. CDR1 SEHNR and CDR2 FQNEAQ come from the germline V gene (reference sequence). CDR3 amino acids: CASSLEQETQYF. DNA for the CDR3: TGTGCCAGCAGCTTGGAACAAGAGACCCAGTACTTC.

This chain joins TRBV18 and TRBJ2-7, with a tentative D call TRBD2 (6 bases). CDR1 and CDR2 from the germline V gene are KGHSH and LQKENI. The CDR3 length is 16 residues. The V gene lost 3 bases and the J gene lost 0 bases, with 15 bases spanning the gap. The CDR3 spells CASSPQGGGFSYEQYF. CDR3 DNA sequence: TGTGCCAGCTCACCCCAGGGTGGAGGGTTCTCCTACGAGCAGTACTTC.

V usage is TRBV5-1 and J usage is TRBJ2-1; 11 bases agree with TRBD2. CDR3 length equals 16 residues. Looked up from germline, CDR1 is SGHRS and CDR2 is YFSETQ. After removal of 0 bases from V and 4 bases from J, the junction contained 3 bases not matched to a gene. The DNA for the CDR3 is TGCGCCAGCAGCTTGGGTAGCGGGAGGGGTTACAATGAGCAGTTCTTC. This codes for CASSLGSGRGYNEQFF. Looking up the rest from reference TRBV5-1 and TRBJ2-1 gives the full variable domain: KAGVTQTPRYLIKTRGQQVTLSCSPISGHRSVSWYQQTPGQGLQFLFEYFSETQRNKGNFPGRFSGRQFSNSRSEMNVSTLELGDSALYLCASSLGSGRGYNEQFFGPGTRLTVL.

The chain has TRBV20-1 and TRBJ2-1, with a tentative D call TRBD1 (7 bases). V was cut by 2 bases and J by 9 bases, with 8 bases left in between. This CDR3 is 11 amino acids long. CDR1 and CDR2 (germline): DFQATT, SNEGSKA (reference sequence). The CDR3 protein is CSARQGGEQFF. The DNA of the CDR3 is TGCAGTGCTAGACAGGGGGGTGAGCAGTTCTTC.

This chain joins TRBV5-8 and TRBJ1-5; 7 bases line up with TRBD1. This CDR3 is built from 15 residues. V lost 2 bases and J lost 3; bases outside the gene matches: 5. From germline, CDR1 is SGHTS and CDR2 YDEGEE. The CDR3 reads CASSFRGQFNQPQHF. DNA of the CDR3: TGTGCCAGCAGCTTTAGGGGACAGTTCAATCAGCCCCAGCATTTT.

The sample holds one count of this clone. This sequence joins TRBV10-3 and TRBJ2-1; 7 nucleotides align to TRBD2. The trim removed 2 bases at V and 8 bases at J, leaving 3 bases unmatched. This CDR3 is 13 amino acids long. Germline V lookup: CDR1 ENHRY, CDR2 SYGVKD. This CDR3 is CAISEGLVYEQFF. The CDR3, as DNA: TGTGCCATCAGTGAGGGACTAGTTTATGAGCAGTTCTTC.

This clone was seen a handful of times. This chain joins TRBV28 and TRBJ2-2; D is uncertain. The germline gives CDR1 MDHEN, CDR2 SYDVKM. V was trimmed by 6 bases and J by 3 bases, leaving 8 bases between them. This CDR3 contains 13 residues. The CDR3 protein is CASRAVYTGELFF. The CDR3 nucleotides read TGTGCCAGCAGGGCGGTATACACCGGGGAGCTGTTTTTT. Variable domain in full (rest from reference TRBV28 and TRBJ2-2): DVKVTQSSRYLVKRTGEKVFLECVQDMDHENMFWYRQDPGLGLRLIYFSYDVKMKEKGDIPEGYSVSREKKERFSLILESASTNQTSMYLCASRAVYTGELFFGEGSRLTVL.